Sequencing of this TCR beta chain was carried out in a study of T-cell memory formation after mild COVID-19. To note about this clonotype: Its antigen is unknown. Sequence at one end of the junction differs from germline and may be a read error.

Germline V gene data show CDR1 as SEHNR and CDR2 as FQNEAQ (reference sequence). This CDR3 spans 15 amino acids. Whole-study results and caveats: The finding that pre-infection memory included some responding clones suggested that cross-reactive memory joined.

Using its own MiXCR run on the 5' RACE reads, TCRdb lists one record per CDR3 protein. The table has around 340,000 distinct CDR3 sequences, about 15% seen once. The sequencing input was PBMCs or a T cell subset sorted from them (not recorded which). The rearrangement links TRBV7-9 to TRBJ2-1, with TRBD1 matching 11 bases. The source of this sequence is a man younger than 30 who had mild COVID-19 (a few samples of this study predate the infection). Cell type and time point are not known. The CDR3 DNA reads TGTGCCAGCAGCTGGGGGGGACAGGGGGTTACTGGCGGCGTCTTC. Amino acid sequence: CASSWGGQGVTGGVF.